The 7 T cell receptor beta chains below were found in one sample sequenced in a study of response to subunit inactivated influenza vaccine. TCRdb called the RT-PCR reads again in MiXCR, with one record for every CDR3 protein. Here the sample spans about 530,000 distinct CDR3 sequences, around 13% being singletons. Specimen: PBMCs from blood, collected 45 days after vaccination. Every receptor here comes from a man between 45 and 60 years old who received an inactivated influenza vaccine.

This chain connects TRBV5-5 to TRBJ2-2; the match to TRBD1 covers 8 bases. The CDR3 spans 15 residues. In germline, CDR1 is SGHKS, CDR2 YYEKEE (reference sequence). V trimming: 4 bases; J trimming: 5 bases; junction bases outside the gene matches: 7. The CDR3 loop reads CASSPLTGGTGELFF. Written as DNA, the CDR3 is TGTGCCAGCAGCCCCCTAACAGGGGGGACCGGGGAGCTGTTTTTT.

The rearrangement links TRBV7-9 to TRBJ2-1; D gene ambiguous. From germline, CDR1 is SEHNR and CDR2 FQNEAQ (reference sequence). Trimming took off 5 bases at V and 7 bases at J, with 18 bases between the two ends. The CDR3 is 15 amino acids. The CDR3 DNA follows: TGTGCCAGCAGCAAAAAGGCGGCCCCCAGGAATGAGCAGTTCTTC. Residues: CASSKKAAPRNEQFF.

The CDR3 DNA is TGTGCCAGCAGATCAGGGGCAGATACACTTAACTATGGCTACACCTTC. Amino acids: CASRSGADTLNYGYTF. This chain joins TRBV4-2 and TRBJ1-2; possibly TRBD1 for D (6 bases). This CDR3 contains 16 residues. V dropped 6 bases and J dropped 1 base, with 18 bases sitting between them. Germline-derived CDR1 and CDR2 are LGHNA and YNFKEQ.

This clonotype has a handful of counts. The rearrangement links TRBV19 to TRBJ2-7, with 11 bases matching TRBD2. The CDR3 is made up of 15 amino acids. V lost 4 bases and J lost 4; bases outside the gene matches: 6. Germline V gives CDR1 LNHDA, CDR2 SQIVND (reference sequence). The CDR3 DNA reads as TGTGCCAGTAGTAACAGACTAGCGGGGATGTACGAGCAGTACTTC. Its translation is CASSNRLAGMYEQYF.

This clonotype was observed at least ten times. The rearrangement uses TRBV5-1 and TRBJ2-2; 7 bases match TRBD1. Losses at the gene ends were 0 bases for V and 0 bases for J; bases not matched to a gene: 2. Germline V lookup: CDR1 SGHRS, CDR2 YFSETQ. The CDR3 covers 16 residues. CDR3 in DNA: TGCGCCAGCAGCTTGGACAGGGGCGCGAACACCGGGGAGCTGTTTTTT. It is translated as CASSLDRGANTGELFF.

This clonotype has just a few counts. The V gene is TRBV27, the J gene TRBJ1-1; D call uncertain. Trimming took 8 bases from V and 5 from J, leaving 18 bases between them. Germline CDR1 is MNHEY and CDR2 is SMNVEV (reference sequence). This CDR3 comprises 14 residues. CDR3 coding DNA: TGTGCCAGCGGGCTGGGAACGGGAGGAACTGAAGCTTTCTTT. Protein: CASGLGTGGTEAFF.

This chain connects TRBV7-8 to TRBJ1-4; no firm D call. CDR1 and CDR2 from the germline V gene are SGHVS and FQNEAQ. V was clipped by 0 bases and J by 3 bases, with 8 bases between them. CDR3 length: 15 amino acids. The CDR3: CASSLAVQPNEKLFF. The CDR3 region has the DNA TGTGCCAGCAGCTTAGCGGTACAGCCTAATGAAAAACTGTTTTTT.